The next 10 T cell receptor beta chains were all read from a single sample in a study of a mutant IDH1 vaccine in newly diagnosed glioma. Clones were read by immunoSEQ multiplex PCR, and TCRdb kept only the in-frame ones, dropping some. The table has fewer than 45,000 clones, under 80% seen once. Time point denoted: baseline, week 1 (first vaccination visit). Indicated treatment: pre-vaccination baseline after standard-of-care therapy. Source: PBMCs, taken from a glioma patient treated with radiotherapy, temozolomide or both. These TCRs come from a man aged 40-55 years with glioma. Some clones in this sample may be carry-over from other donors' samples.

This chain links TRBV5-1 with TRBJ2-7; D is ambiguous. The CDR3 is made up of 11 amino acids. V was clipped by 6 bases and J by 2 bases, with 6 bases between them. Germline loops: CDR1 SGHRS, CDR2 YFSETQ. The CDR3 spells CASKGAYEQYF. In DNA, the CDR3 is TGCGCCAGCAAAGGAGCCTACGAGCAGTACTTC.

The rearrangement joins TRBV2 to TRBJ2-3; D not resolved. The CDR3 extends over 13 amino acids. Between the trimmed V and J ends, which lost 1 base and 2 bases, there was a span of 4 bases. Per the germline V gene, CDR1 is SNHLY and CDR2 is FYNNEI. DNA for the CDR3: TGTGCCAGCAGTGAAGGGTTCACAGATACGCAGTATTTT. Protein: CASSEGFTDTQYF. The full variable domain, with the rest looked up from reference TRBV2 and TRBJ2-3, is EPEVTQTPSHQVTQMGQEVILRCVPISNHLYFYWYRQILGQKVEFLVSFYNNEISEKSEIFDDQFSVERPDGSNFTLKIRSTKLEDSAMYFCASSEGFTDTQYFGPGTRLTVL.

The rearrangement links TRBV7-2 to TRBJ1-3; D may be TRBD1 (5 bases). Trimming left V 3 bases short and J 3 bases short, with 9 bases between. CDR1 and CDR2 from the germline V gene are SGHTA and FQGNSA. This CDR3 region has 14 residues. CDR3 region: CASSFRRVGNTIYF. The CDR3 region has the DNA TGTGCCAGCAGCTTCCGCAGGGTTGGAAACACCATATATTTT.

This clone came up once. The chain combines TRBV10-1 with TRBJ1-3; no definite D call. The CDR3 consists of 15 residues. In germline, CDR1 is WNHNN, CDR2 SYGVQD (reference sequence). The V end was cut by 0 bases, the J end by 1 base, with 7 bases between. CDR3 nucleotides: TGCGCCAGCAGTGAGTCGTGGGGATCTGGAAACACCATATATTTT. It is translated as CASSESWGSGNTIYF.

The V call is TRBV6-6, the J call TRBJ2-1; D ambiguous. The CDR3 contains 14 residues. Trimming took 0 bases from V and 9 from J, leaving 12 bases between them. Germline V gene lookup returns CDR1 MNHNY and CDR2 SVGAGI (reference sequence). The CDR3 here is CASSYSLLSGEQFF. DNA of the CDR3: TGTGCCAGCAGTTACTCGTTACTATCTGGTGAGCAGTTCTTC.

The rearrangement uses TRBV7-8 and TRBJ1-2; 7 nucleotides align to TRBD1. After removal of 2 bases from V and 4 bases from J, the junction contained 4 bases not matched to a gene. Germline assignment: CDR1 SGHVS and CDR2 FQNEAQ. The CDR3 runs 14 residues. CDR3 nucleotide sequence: TGTGCCAGCAGCTTAACCGGGACAGCCTATGGCTACACCTTC. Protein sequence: CASSLTGTAYGYTF.

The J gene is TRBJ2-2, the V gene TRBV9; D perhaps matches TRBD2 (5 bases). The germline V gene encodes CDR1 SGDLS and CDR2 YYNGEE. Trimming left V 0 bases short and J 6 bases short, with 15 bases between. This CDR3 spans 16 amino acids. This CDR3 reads CASSVVGAAGAGELFF. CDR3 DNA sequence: TGTGCCAGCAGCGTAGTAGGTGCGGCCGGGGCCGGGGAGCTGTTTTTT.

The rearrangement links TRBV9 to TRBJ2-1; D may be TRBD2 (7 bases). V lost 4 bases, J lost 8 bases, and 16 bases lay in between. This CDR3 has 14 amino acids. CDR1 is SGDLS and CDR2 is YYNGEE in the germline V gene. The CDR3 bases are TGTGCCAGCAGCCCCTGGGGGGGGGCTTATGAGCAGTTCTTC. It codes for CASSPWGGAYEQFF.

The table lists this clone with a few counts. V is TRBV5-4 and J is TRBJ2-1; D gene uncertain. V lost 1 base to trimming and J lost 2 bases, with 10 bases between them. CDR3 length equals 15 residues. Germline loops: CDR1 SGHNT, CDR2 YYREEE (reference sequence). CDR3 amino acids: CASSLRGEAYNEQFF. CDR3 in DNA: TGTGCCAGCAGCTTGAGAGGAGAAGCCTACAATGAGCAGTTCTTC.

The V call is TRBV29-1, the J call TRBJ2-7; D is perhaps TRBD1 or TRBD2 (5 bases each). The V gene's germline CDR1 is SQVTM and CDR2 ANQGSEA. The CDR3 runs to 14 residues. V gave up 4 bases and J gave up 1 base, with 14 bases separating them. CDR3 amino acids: CSVARGGGSYEQYF. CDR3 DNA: TGCAGCGTTGCCCGTGGTGGGGGATCCTACGAGCAGTACTTC.